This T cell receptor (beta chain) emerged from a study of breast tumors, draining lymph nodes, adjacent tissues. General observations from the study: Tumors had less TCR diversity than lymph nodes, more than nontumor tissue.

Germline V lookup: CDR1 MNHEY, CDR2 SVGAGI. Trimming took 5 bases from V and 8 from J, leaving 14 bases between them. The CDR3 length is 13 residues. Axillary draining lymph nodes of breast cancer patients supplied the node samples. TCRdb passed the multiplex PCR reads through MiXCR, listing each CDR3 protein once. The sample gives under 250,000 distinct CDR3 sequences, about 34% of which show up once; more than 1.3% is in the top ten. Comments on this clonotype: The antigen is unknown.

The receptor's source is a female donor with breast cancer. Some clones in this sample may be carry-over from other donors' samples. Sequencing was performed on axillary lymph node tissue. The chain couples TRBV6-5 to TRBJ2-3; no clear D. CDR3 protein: CASSPNTQATQYF. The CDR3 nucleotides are TGTGCCAGCAGTCCTAATACTCAGGCTACGCAGTATTTT.